Listed below are T cell receptor beta chains from one sample, sequenced in a study of cytomegalovirus exposure and HLA in healthy donors. The table came from immunoSEQ multiplex PCR; TCRdb's copy has only in-frame clones and leaves some out. The sample contains 120,000 to 150,000 clones, less than 65% of which appear only once. The sequenced sample consisted of PBMCs. The receptors stem from a woman aged 30 to 39 in good health and CMV-seropositive. CDR3s include the opening cysteine and the closing phenylalanine or tryptophan. Each record gives: D gene, clone size, J gene, V gene, CDR3 protein, CDR3 DNA. D genes are given only for firm matches. The listing skips clone size in some rows; elsewhere it reads once, few, many or a size class.

TRBD1,NA,TRBJ2-4,TRBV6-6,CASDRDRDDIQYF,TGTGCCAGTGACCGGGACAGGGACGACATTCAGTACTTC
TRBD2,NA,TRBJ2-3,TRBV10-2,CASSSGSAGGTDTQYF,TGCGCCAGCAGTAGCGGGAGCGCCGGAGGTACAGATACGCAGTATTTT
TRBD1,NA,TRBJ2-7,TRBV5-1,CASSYEQGARYF,TGCGCCAGCAGTTACGAGCAGGGGGCGCGATACTTC
NA,NA,TRBJ2-5,TRBV29-1,CSGGRTQETQYF,TGCAGCGGAGGGAGAACCCAAGAGACCCAGTACTTC
TRBD1,NA,TRBJ1-1,TRBV7-9,CASSSRGRRGTEAFF,TGTGCCAGCAGCTCCAGGGGGCGGAGGGGCACTGAAGCTTTCTTT
NA,NA,TRBJ1-2,TRBV5-4,CASSVDGHGGGYTF,TGTGCCAGCAGCGTTGATGGCCACGGCGGCGGCTACACCTTC
NA,few,TRBJ2-3,TRBV5-1,CASSFRQVSTDTQYF,TGCGCCAGCAGCTTTAGACAAGTAAGCACAGATACGCAGTATTTT
NA,NA,TRBJ1-2,TRBV7-3,CANSLTPGLTGGYTF,TGTGCCAACAGCTTAACTCCGGGACTGACTGGTGGCTACACCTTC
NA,few,TRBJ1-2,TRBV6-6,CASRLGGYTF,TGTGCCAGCCGCCTAGGTGGCTACACCTTC
TRBD1,NA,TRBJ1-4,TRBV9,CASSVEGTGDEKLFF,TGTGCCAGCAGCGTAGAGGGGACAGGGGATGAAAAACTGTTTTTT
TRBD2,NA,TRBJ2-7,TRBV7-9,CASQREGPGYEQYF,TGTGCCAGCCAGCGGGAGGGCCCCGGGTACGAGCAGTACTTC
NA,NA,TRBJ2-7,TRBV2,CASLLDRPYYEQYF,TGTGCCAGCCTATTAGACAGGCCGTACTACGAGCAGTACTTC
NA,NA,TRBJ2-5,TRBV28,CASSVLRGTETQYF,TGTGCCAGCAGTGTACTTAGGGGAACAGAGACCCAGTACTTC
NA,once,TRBJ1-1,TRBV5-1,CASSPGGMNTEAFF,TGCGCCAGCAGCCCCGGGGGAATGAACACTGAAGCTTTCTTT